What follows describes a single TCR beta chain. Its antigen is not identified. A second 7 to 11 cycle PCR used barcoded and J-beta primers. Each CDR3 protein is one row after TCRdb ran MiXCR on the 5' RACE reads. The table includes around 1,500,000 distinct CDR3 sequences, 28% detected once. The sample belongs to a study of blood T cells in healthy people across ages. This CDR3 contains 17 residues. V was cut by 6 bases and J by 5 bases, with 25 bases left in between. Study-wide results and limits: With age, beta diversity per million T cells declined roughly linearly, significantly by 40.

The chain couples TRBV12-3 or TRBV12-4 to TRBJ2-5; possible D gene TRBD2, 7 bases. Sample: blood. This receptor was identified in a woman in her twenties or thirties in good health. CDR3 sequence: CASRGLNREGCLETQYF. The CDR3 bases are TGTGCCAGCAGGGGCCTGAACAGGGAGGGTTGTTTGGAGACCCAGTACTTC.